This T cell receptor beta chain derives from a study of cytomegalovirus exposure and HLA in healthy donors. The study, taken as a whole, reports: A later analysis linked more than 15,000 TCR beta sequences to HLA alleles at 0.05 false discovery rate. As a later analysis showed, several of the most significant clusters appeared to be linked to common viral pathogens. Sequencing depth across donors, presence/absence analyses assumed, was roughly uniform. Most TCR beta V segments were productive about 87% or about 30% of the time in an earlier analysis.

A multiplex PCR was run with 60 Vbeta primers and 13 Jbeta primers. This table comes from immunoSEQ multiplex PCR, and its TCRdb copy is limited to in-frame clones, with some not included. The sample carries around 99,000 clones, roughly 70% recorded once. This clone has just a few counts. Its antigen is currently unknown. Specimen: PBMCs. The receptor was derived from a woman between 70 and 85 years old in good health and CMV-seropositive.

CDR3 protein: CASSAPGQGLDDGYTF. The CDR3 region has the DNA TGTGCCAGCAGCGCACCGGGACAGGGTTTAGATGATGGCTACACCTTC. This chain links TRBV9 with TRBJ1-2; TRBD1 agrees at 9 bases. The junction had 12 bases not matched to a gene; V was cut back by 3 bases and J by 6 bases. CDR3 length: 16 amino acids. Germline V gene data show CDR1 as SGDLS and CDR2 as YYNGEE.